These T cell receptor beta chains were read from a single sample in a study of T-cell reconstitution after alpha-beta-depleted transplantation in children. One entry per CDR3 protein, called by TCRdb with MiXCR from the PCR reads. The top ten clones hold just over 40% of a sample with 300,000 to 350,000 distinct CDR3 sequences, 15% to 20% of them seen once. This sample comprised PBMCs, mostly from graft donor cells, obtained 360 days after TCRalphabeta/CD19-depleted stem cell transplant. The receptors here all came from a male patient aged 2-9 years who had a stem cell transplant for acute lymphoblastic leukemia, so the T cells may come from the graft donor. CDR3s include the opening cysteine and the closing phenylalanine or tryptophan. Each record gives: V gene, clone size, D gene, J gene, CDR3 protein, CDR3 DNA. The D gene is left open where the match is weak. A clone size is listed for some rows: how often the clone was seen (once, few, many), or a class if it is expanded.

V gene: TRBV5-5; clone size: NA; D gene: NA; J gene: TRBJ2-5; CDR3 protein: CASSFLTGGGETQYF; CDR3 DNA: TGTGCCAGCAGCTTCCTGACAGGTGGCGGAGAGACCCAGTACTTC
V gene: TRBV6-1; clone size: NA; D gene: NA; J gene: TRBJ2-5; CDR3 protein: CASSPSGVRETQYF; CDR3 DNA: TGTGCCAGCAGCCCCTCAGGAGTACGGGAGACCCAGTACTTC
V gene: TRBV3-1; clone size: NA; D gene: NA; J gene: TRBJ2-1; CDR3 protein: CASSSLGGYNEQFF; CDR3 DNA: TGTGCCAGCAGCTCCCTAGGGGGCTACAATGAGCAGTTCTTC
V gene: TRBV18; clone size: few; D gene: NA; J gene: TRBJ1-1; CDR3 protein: CASSPYLQGFGTEAFF; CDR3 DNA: TGTGCCAGCTCACCGTACCTTCAGGGGTTTGGCACTGAAGCTTTCTTT
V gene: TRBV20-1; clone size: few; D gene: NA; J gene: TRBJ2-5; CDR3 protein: CSARGGTETQYF; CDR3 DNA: TGCAGTGCTAGAGGTGGAACAGAGACCCAGTACTTC
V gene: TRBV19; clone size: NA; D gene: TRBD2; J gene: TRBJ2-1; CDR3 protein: CASSILRGRINNEQFF; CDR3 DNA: TGTGCCAGTAGTATCTTACGCGGGAGGATAAACAATGAGCAGTTCTTC
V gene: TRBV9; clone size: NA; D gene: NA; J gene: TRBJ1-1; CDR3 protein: CASSPISVNTEAFF; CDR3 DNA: TGTGCCAGCAGCCCAATATCGGTGAACACTGAAGCTTTCTTT
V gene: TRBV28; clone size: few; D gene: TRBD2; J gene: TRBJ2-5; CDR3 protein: CASSFLPAGGWGQETQYF; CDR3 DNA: TGTGCCAGCAGTTTCTTGCCAGCGGGGGGGTGGGGCCAAGAGACCCAGTACTTC
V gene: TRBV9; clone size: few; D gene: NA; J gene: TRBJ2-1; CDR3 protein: CASSVEGGAYHDEQFF; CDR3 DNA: TGTGCCAGCAGCGTAGAGGGGGGAGCTTACCACGATGAGCAGTTCTTC
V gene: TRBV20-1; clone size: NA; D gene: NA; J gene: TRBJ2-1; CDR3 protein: CSARGRGTYNEQFF; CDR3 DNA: TGCAGTGCTAGAGGGCGGGGAACCTACAATGAGCAGTTCTTC
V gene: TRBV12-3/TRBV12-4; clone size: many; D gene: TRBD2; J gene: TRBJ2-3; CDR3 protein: CASSLGGRGTDTQYF; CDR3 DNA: TGTGCCAGCAGTTTAGGCGGGAGGGGCACAGATACGCAGTATTTT
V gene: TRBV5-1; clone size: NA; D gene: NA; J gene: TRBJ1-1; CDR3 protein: CASSLQGIVGTEAFF; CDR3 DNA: TGCGCCAGCAGCTTACAGGGAATTGTGGGCACTGAAGCTTTCTTT
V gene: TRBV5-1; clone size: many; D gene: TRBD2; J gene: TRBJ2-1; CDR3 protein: CASSGTSGDYNEQFF; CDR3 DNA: TGCGCCAGCAGCGGAACTAGCGGGGACTACAATGAGCAGTTCTTC
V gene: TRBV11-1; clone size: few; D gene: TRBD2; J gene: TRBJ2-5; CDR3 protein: CASSLGSGEVEETQYF; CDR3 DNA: TGTGCCAGCAGCTTGGGTAGCGGGGAAGTGGAAGAGACCCAGTACTTC
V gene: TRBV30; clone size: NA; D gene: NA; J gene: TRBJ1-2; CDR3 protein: CGWSTGDYGYTF; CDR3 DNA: TGTGGCTGGTCCACAGGAGACTATGGCTACACCTTC
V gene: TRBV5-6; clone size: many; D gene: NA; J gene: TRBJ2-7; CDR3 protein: CASSSYYEQYF; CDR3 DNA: TGTGCCAGCAGCTCCTACTACGAGCAGTACTTC
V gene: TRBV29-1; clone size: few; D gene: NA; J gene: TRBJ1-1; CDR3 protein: CSARGLLKGPEAFF; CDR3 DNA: TGCAGCGCCCGAGGCCTCCTAAAGGGGCCTGAAGCTTTCTTT
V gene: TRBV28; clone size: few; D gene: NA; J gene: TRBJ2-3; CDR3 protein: CASSSPDGPRNSDTQYF; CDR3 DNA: TGTGCCAGCAGTTCCCCGGACGGCCCAAGGAACTCAGATACGCAGTATTTT
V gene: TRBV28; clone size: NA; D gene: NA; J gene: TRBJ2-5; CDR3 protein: CASSLGFEGTQYF; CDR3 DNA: TGTGCCAGCAGTTTGGGATTTGAAGGGACCCAGTACTTC
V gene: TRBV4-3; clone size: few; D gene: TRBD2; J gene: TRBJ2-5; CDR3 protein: CASSQLRLAGGYQETQYF; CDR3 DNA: TGCGCCAGCAGCCAACTTAGACTAGCGGGAGGGTACCAAGAGACCCAGTACTTC
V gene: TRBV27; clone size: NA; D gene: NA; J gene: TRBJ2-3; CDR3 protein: CASSLIPASTDTQYF; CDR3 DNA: TGTGCCAGCAGTTTAATTCCGGCTAGTACAGATACGCAGTATTTT
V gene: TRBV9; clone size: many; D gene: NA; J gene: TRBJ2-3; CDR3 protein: CASSATSFSTDTQYF; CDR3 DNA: TGTGCCAGCAGCGCCACTAGCTTCAGCACAGATACGCAGTATTTT
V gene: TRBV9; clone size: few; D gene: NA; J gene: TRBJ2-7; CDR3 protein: CASSVEGTAYEQYF; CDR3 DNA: TGTGCCAGCAGCGTAGAGGGCACCGCCTACGAGCAGTACTTC
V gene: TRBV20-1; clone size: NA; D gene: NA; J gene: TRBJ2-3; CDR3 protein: CSAIQGKQAEDTQYF; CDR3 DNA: TGCAGTGCTATACAGGGAAAGCAGGCCGAAGATACGCAGTATTTT
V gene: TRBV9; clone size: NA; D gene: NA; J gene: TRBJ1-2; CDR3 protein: CASSVREGGYGYTF; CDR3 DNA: TGTGCCAGCAGCGTTCGCGAGGGAGGCTATGGCTACACCTTC
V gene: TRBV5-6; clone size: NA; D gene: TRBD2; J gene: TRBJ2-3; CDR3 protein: CASSARLAEEADTQYF; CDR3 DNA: TGTGCCAGCAGCGCTAGACTAGCGGAAGAAGCAGATACGCAGTATTTT
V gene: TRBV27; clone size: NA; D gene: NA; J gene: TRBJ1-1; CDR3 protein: CASSLIGGLNTEAFF; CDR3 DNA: TGTGCCAGCAGTTTAATCGGGGGGCTGAACACTGAAGCTTTCTTT
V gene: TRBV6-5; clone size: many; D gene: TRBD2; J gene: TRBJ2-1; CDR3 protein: CASSLPAGTSGNEQFF; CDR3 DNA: TGTGCCAGCAGTCTCCCAGCCGGGACTAGCGGGAATGAGCAGTTCTTC
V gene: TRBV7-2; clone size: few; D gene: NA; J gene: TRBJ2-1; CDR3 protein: CASSLVVGQTIEQFF; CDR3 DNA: TGTGCCAGCAGCTTAGTGGTTGGACAAACAATTGAGCAGTTCTTC
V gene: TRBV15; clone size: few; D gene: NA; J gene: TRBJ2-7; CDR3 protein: CATSRGLAYEQYF; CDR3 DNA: TGTGCCACCAGCAGAGGTCTAGCCTACGAGCAGTACTTC
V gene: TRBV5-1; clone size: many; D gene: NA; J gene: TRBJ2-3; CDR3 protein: CASSSTPATDTQYF; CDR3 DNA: TGCGCCAGCAGCTCGACACCTGCTACAGATACGCAGTATTTT
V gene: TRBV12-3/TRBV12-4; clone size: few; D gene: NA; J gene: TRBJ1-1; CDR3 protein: CASSLGRYRATNTEAFF; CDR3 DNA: TGTGCCAGCAGTTTAGGCCGCTACAGGGCGACGAACACTGAAGCTTTCTTT
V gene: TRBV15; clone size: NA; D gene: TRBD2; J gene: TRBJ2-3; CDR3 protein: CATSRPGLHSTDTQYF; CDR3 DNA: TGTGCCACCAGCAGGCCGGGACTACACTCGACAGATACGCAGTATTTT
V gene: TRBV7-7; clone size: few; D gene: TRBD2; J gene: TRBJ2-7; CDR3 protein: CASSPTPGLAMVEQYF; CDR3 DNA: TGTGCTAGCAGCCCCACTCCGGGACTAGCGATGGTCGAGCAGTACTTC
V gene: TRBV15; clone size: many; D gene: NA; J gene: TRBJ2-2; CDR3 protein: CATGDRRDTGELFF; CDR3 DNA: TGTGCCACCGGAGACAGGAGAGACACCGGGGAGCTGTTTTTT
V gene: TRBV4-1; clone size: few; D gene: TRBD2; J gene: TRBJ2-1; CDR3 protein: CASSQDKGLAGGRYNEQFF; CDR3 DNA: TGCGCCAGCAGCCAAGATAAGGGACTAGCGGGAGGGAGGTACAATGAGCAGTTCTTC
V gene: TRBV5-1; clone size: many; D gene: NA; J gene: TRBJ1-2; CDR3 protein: CASSSQGYGYTF; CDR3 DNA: TGCGCCAGCAGTTCCCAGGGGTATGGCTACACCTTC
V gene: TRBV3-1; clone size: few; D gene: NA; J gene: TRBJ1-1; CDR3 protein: CASSQNLGNAAPAFF; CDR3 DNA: TGTGCCAGCAGCCAAAATTTGGGGAACGCGGCTCCAGCTTTCTTT
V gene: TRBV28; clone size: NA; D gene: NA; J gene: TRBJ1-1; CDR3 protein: CASSLWGETEAFF; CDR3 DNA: TGTGCCAGCAGTTTATGGGGGGAAACTGAAGCTTTCTTT
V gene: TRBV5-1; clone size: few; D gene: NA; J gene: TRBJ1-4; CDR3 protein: CASRVGLREKLFF; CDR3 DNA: TGCGCCAGCAGAGTCGGGCTACGCGAAAAACTGTTTTTT
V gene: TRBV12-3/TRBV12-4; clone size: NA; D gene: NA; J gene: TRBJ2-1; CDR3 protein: CASSLTQGEQFF; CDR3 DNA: TGTGCCAGCAGTTTAACACAAGGTGAGCAGTTCTTC
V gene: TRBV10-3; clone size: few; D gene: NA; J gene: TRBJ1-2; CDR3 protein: CAISAGSNYGYTF; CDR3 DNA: TGTGCCATCAGTGCGGGGTCCAACTATGGCTACACCTTC
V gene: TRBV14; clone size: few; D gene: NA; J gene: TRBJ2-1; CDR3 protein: CASSQDWLNYNEQFF; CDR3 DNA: TGTGCCAGCAGCCAAGATTGGCTAAACTACAATGAGCAGTTCTTC
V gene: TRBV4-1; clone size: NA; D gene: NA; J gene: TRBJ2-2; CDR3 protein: CASSQGVRGSGELFF; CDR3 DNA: TGCGCCAGCAGCCAAGGCGTCCGGGGGAGCGGGGAGCTGTTTTTT
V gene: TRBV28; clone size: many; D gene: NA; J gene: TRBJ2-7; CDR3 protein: CASSFTGSPIYEQYF; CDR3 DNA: TGTGCCAGCAGTTTTACCGGGAGCCCTATCTACGAGCAGTACTTC
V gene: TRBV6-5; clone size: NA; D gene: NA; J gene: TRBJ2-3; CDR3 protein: CASSYRRRDTQYF; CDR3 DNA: TGTGCCAGCAGTTACAGGCGAAGGGATACGCAGTATTTT
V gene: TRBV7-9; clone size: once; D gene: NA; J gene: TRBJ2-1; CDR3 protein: CASSLLAGPTVQFF; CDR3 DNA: TGTGCCAGCAGCTTACTAGCCGGTCCAACGGTGCAGTTCTTC
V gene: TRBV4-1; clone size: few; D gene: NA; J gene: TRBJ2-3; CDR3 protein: CASSQVLAVDTQYF; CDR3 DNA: TGCGCCAGCAGCCAAGTGCTAGCAGTGGATACGCAGTATTTT